The 5 T cell receptor beta chains below were found in one sample sequenced in a study of T cell responses to AZD1222 COVID-19 vaccine. Method: immunoSEQ multiplex PCR; TCRdb's copy keeps in-frame clones and lacks some. The table includes some 120,000 clones, more than 75% detected once. Sequenced material: peripheral blood, taken on day 0 of AZD1222 vaccination. These TCRs come from an adult in good health.

The chain uses TRBV19 and TRBJ1-1; the match to TRBD1 covers 7 bases. With 4 bases clipped from V and 1 base from J, the junction kept 6 bases outside the gene matches. Germline-derived CDR1 and CDR2 are LNHDA and SQIVND (reference sequence). The CDR3 contains 15 residues. CDR3 nucleotide sequence: TGTGCCAGTAGTACCCCGGACAGGTGGAACACTGAAGCTTTCTTT. The encoded protein is CASSTPDRWNTEAFF.

This clone was recorded once. The chain carries TRBV5-6 and TRBJ1-4; perhaps TRBD1 as D (6 bases). CDR1 and CDR2 (germline): SGHDT, YYEEEE. Trimming left V 5 bases short and J 8 bases short, with 16 bases between. This CDR3 contains 14 residues. This CDR3 reads CASRQGQGQEKLFF. Written as DNA, the CDR3 is TGTGCCAGCAGGCAAGGGCAGGGGCAGGAAAAACTGTTTTTT. Variable domain in full (rest from reference TRBV5-6 and TRBJ1-4): DAGVTQSPTHLIKTRGQQVTLRCSPKSGHDTVSWYQQALGQGPQFIFQYYEEEERQRGNFPDRFSGHQFPNYSSELNVNALLLGDSALYLCASRQGQGQEKLFFGSGTQLSVL.

This sequence joins TRBV4-1 and TRBJ2-7, with D tentatively TRBD1 or TRBD2 (5 bases each). Germline CDR1 is MGHRA and CDR2 is YSYEKL. This CDR3 is 14 amino acids long. V lost 3 bases and J lost 3, with 12 bases in between. The DNA for the CDR3 is TGCGCCAGCAGCCAGCTGTGGGACCGCTACGAGCAGTACTTC. This codes for CASSQLWDRYEQYF.

The V gene is TRBV5-1, the J gene TRBJ2-3, with unresolved D. CDR3 length: 12 residues. CDR1 is SGHRS and CDR2 is YFSETQ in the germline V gene. The V and J ends lost 7 bases and 8 bases respectively, with 14 bases between them. CDR3 nucleotides: TGCGCCAGCTACGAAGTAGTGGGTACGCAGTATTTT. As protein: CASYEVVGTQYF.

The chain employs TRBV19 and TRBJ1-2; D gene unclear. V lost 4 bases and J 3 bases, leaving 0 bases between the germline ends. The germline gives CDR1 LNHDA, CDR2 SQIVND (reference sequence). The CDR3 length is 10 residues. The CDR3 DNA reads as TGTGCCAGTAGTAACTATGGCTACACCTTC. Amino acids: CASSNYGYTF.